This is a list of T cell receptor beta chains from one sample in a study of blood T cell repertoires in COVID-19. Sequencing used immunoSEQ multiplex PCR; TCRdb keeps in-frame clones, though not all of them. The sample yields 60,000 to 75,000 clones, about nine tenths seen once. The sample comprised peripheral blood. Source of these receptors: a man aged 45 to 65 with active COVID-19. Both conserved end residues are trimmed from each CDR3. Fields, in order: J gene, V gene, CDR3 length, CDR3 protein.

>TRBJ1-3|TRBV19|12
ASSTGLSGNTIY
>TRBJ1-5|TRBV7-2|14
ASSLSGQVGNQPQH
>TRBJ2-7|TRBV18|12
ASSDGQGNHEQY
>TRBJ2-3|TRBV19|13
ASSMSSLGTDTQY
>TRBJ2-7|TRBV7-2|13
ASSLVRVGSHEQY
>TRBJ2-7|TRBV7-2|12
ASSTRGRVDEQY
>TRBJ2-1|TRBV7-9|10
ASSAGPNEQF
>TRBJ1-4|TRBV7-2|12
ASSLGSGGEKLF
>TRBJ1-6|TRBV4-2|14
ASSQDQPGTNSPLH
>TRBJ2-1|TRBV7-3|15
ASSPRGTSGTYNEQF
>TRBJ2-5|TRBV2|12
ASILDIFQETQY
>TRBJ2-7|TRBV19|12
ASRQDSESYEQY
>TRBJ1-6|TRBV14|15
ASSQDLVTGRNSPLH